The clone carrying this TCR beta chain occurred many times. The antigen is unknown. The data derive from a study of neurological immune-mediated disorders. As for time point: longitudinal time-point 2. The cDNA was synthesized by 5'RACE incorporating 10-nucleotide random UMIs. TCRdb itself ran the 5' RACE reads through MiXCR, one entry per CDR3 protein. Among 60,000 to 75,000 distinct CDR3 sequences listed, 9.7% were seen once. Findings and limits, study-wide: Expansion of TCR clones was greatest in HTLV-1-associated myelopathy and smallest in multiple sclerosis, where it fell below that of healthy controls.

The sequence derives from a man in his thirties or forties in good health. The sample consisted of PBMCs.

The CDR3 DNA sequence: TGTGCCAGCAGTTTAGAGGCGATGAACACTGAAGCTTTCTTT. Protein product: CASSLEAMNTEAFF. The chain uses TRBV12-3 or TRBV12-4 and TRBJ1-1, with no clear D. CDR3 length: 14 amino acids. The V end lost 1 base, the J end lost 0 bases, and 6 bases lay between the germline ends.